A single sample is the source of the 32 T cell receptor beta chains below, sequenced in a study of a mutant IDH1 vaccine in newly diagnosed glioma. Documented time point: baseline, week 1 (first vaccination visit). Treatment denoted: pre-vaccination baseline after standard-of-care therapy. Repertoires were generated with immunoSEQ multiplex PCR, while TCRdb's copy carries only in-frame clones and drops some. The data hold some 22,000 clones, with 90% to 95% observed a single time. This specimen consisted of PBMCs, obtained from a glioma patient treated with radiotherapy, temozolomide or both. These receptors all come from a young man with glioma.

This clone was seen just once. The chain carries TRBV4-1 and TRBJ2-6; TRBD1 agrees at 9 bases. The length of the CDR3 is 19 residues. Per germline, CDR1 MGHRA and CDR2 YSYEKL. V shed 4 bases and J 0 bases; nucleotides not matched to a gene: 10. CDR3 sequence (DNA): TGCGCCAGCAGCCGGGCCGGGACAGGGTTAGCCTCTGGGGCCAACGTCCTGACTTTC. It specifies CASSRAGTGLASGANVLTF.

J is TRBJ1-5 and V is TRBV7-2; 8 positions agree with TRBD1. The junction had 11 bases not matched to a gene; V was cut back by 5 bases and J by 5 bases. The V gene's germline CDR1 is SGHTA and CDR2 FQGNSA. The CDR3 covers 16 residues. The CDR3 sequence is CASSSGQGGVHQPQHF. The CDR3 bases are TGTGCCAGCAGCAGCGGACAGGGAGGGGTCCATCAGCCCCAGCATTTT.

This clone was seen only once. This sequence joins TRBV5-1 and TRBJ2-7; 9 nucleotides agree with TRBD1. CDR3 length: 14 amino acids. The germline CDR1 and CDR2 sequences are SGHRS and YFSETQ. Unmatched junction bases numbered 4, after V lost 4 bases and J lost 2 bases. Here the CDR3 reads CASSRDRETYEQYF. The DNA for the CDR3 is TGCGCCAGCAGCCGGGACAGGGAGACCTACGAGCAGTACTTC.

This clone was detected only a few times. The chain joins TRBV27 to TRBJ1-1; D is uncertain. V dropped 7 bases and J dropped 0 bases, with 15 bases sitting between them. The CDR3 loop spans 15 amino acids. Per the germline V gene, CDR1 is MNHEY and CDR2 is SMNVEV (reference sequence). This chain's CDR3 is CASKEARDLNTEAFF. DNA for the CDR3: TGTGCCAGCAAAGAGGCCCGCGATCTGAACACTGAAGCTTTCTTT.

V and J are TRBV4-2 and TRBJ2-7; D is perhaps TRBD2 (6 bases). CDR1 is LGHNA and CDR2 is YNFKEQ in the germline V gene. Trimming removed 4 bases from V and 0 bases from J, with 13 bases in between. There are 15 residues in the CDR3. DNA of the CDR3: TGTGCCAGCAGCCCCTCTCCGGAGGGCTCCTACGAGCAGTACTTC. Amino acids: CASSPSPEGSYEQYF.

The chain employs TRBV7-2 and TRBJ2-1; D possibly corresponds to TRBD2 (6 bases). From germline, CDR1 is SGHTA and CDR2 FQGNSA. This CDR3 comprises 15 residues. V was pared by 7 bases and J by 2 bases, with 15 bases between. The DNA for the CDR3 is TGTGCCAGCACCCTTCAGCGGGCAGCCTACAATGAGCAGTTCTTC. Translated: CASTLQRAAYNEQFF.

The chain carries TRBV9 and TRBJ2-7, with 7 bases that match TRBD1. V shed 0 bases and J 4 bases; nucleotides not matched to a gene: 7. The CDR3 is made up of 15 amino acids. Germline V gives CDR1 SGDLS, CDR2 YYNGEE. The CDR3 sequence: CASSVEKGGSYEQYF. The CDR3 coding sequence is TGTGCCAGCAGCGTAGAAAAAGGGGGCAGTTACGAGCAGTACTTC.

This clone was seen once. The rearrangement uses TRBV4-2 and TRBJ2-3; a possible D gene is TRBD2 (6 bases). CDR1 and CDR2 from the germline V gene are LGHNA and YNFKEQ. The V end was cut by 0 bases, the J end by 14 bases, with 15 bases between. The CDR3 loop spans 13 amino acids. The CDR3 bases are TGTGCCAGCAGCCAAGATGTCGGGACTGAATTGTATTTT. Translation: CASSQDVGTELYF.

V and J are TRBV11-2 and TRBJ2-7; 8 nucleotides match TRBD2. Germline trimming cut 1 base from V and 7 bases from J; bases unmatched to any gene: 12. From germline, CDR1 is SGHAT and CDR2 FQNNGV. The length of the CDR3 is 16 residues. CDR3 in DNA: TGTGCCAGCAGCTTAGTAAGAGCGGGAGTGTCGGGAGAGCAGTACTTC. Translating it yields CASSLVRAGVSGEQYF.

This clone has a handful of counts. Within the sample, other DNA sequences also encode this same CDR3. The rearrangement uses TRBV27 and TRBJ2-7, with TRBD2 matching over 7 bases. V was pared by 6 bases and J by 4 bases, with 6 bases of the junction left unmatched. Germline-derived CDR1 and CDR2 are MNHEY and SMNVEV (reference sequence). The CDR3 is 13 amino acids. CDR3 coding DNA: TGTGCCAGCAGCCCAACTAGCGAGTACGAGCAGTACTTC. Encoded protein: CASSPTSEYEQYF.

This chain connects TRBV12-5 to TRBJ2-5; no reliable D call. The CDR3 has 13 residues. Trimming took off 5 bases at V and 4 bases at J, with 11 bases between the two ends. Germline V lookup: CDR1 LGHNT, CDR2 FRNRAP. This CDR3 reads CASGVRPRETQYF. In nucleotides, the CDR3 is TGTGCTAGTGGTGTTCGGCCGCGAGAGACCCAGTACTTC.

This chain links TRBV29-1 with TRBJ2-3, with a tentative D call TRBD1 (6 bases). Trimming pared 6 bases from V and 2 bases from J, leaving 9 bases between. This CDR3 has 12 residues. Germline V gene lookup returns CDR1 SQVTM and CDR2 ANQGSEA. The CDR3: CSVRTDTDTQYF. For the CDR3, the DNA is TGCAGCGTCCGGACAGACACAGATACGCAGTATTTT.

This sequence joins TRBV18 and TRBJ2-1; D is unresolved. The V end was cut by 7 bases, the J end by 5 bases, with 18 bases between. Germline assignment: CDR1 KGHSH and CDR2 LQKENI. The CDR3 totals 15 residues. CDR3 loop: CASLDRIYVDNEQFF. The DNA of the CDR3 is TGTGCCAGCTTAGACCGTATTTACGTCGACAATGAGCAGTTCTTC.

The chain joins TRBV7-6 to TRBJ2-2, with D perhaps TRBD2 (5 bases). CDR3 length: 16 amino acids. V dropped 5 bases and J dropped 6 bases, with 19 bases sitting between them. CDR1 SGHVS and CDR2 FNYEAQ come from the germline V gene. CDR3 loop: CASSPAVARPPGELFF. The DNA of the CDR3 is TGTGCCAGCAGCCCAGCTGTAGCGCGACCCCCCGGGGAGCTGTTTTTT.

This chain connects TRBV10-2 to TRBJ2-3; D may correspond to TRBD1 or TRBD2 (5 bases each). V was cut by 8 bases and J by 4 bases, with 10 bases left in between. Germline CDR1 and CDR2: WSHSY and SAAADI. This CDR3 contains 12 residues. CDR3 protein: CASQRGADTQYF. For the CDR3, the DNA is TGCGCCAGCCAGCGAGGGGCAGATACGCAGTATTTT.

The chain combines TRBV5-1 with TRBJ1-5; TRBD1 matches at 8 bases. The V gene's germline CDR1 is SGHRS and CDR2 YFSETQ. This CDR3 contains 13 residues. V shed 4 bases, J shed 5 bases, and the junction held 2 bases outside the gene matches. The CDR3 loop reads CASSPTGDQPQHF. The CDR3, as DNA: TGCGCCAGCAGCCCGACAGGGGATCAGCCCCAGCATTTT.

The chain joins TRBV7-9 to TRBJ2-7; TRBD2 might be the D (6 bases). The CDR3 covers 16 residues. Germline CDR1 and CDR2: SEHNR and FQNEAQ (reference sequence). V was clipped by 0 bases and J by 6 bases, with 18 bases between them. CDR3 loop: CASSLARGSIEGEQYF. The CDR3 nucleotides read TGTGCCAGCAGCTTAGCGCGGGGCTCCATTGAAGGCGAGCAGTACTTC.

This chain links TRBV6-1 with TRBJ2-7, with 7 bases lining up with TRBD1. The germline V gene encodes CDR1 MNHNS and CDR2 SASEGT. V was pared by 4 bases and J by 3 bases, with 15 bases of the junction left unmatched. The CDR3 runs 17 residues. DNA for the CDR3: TGTGCCAGCAGTGCCCTGACAGGGATAGTCTCTCTCTACGAGCAGTACTTC. Translation gives CASSALTGIVSLYEQYF.

This sequence joins TRBV5-1 and TRBJ1-1; D possibly corresponds to TRBD1 (6 bases). This CDR3 contains 16 residues. Trimming removed 1 base from V and 2 bases from J, with 15 bases in between. Looked up from germline, CDR1 is SGHRS and CDR2 is YFSETQ. The DNA of the CDR3 is TGCGCCAGCAGCTTGTGGGCAGGGGAGTTCAACACTGAAGCTTTCTTT. Translation: CASSLWAGEFNTEAFF.

This chain links TRBV5-1 with TRBJ1-1; no clear D. The CDR3 contains 16 residues. Germline V gene data show CDR1 as SGHRS and CDR2 as YFSETQ. The V and J ends lost 3 bases and 4 bases respectively, with 19 bases between them. Written as DNA, the CDR3 is TGCGCCAGCAGCTCGGATTTTGGACGGTCGAGCACTGAAGCTTTCTTT. Protein sequence: CASSSDFGRSSTEAFF. The whole variable domain, remainder taken from reference TRBV5-1 and TRBJ1-1, is KAGVTQTPRYLIKTRGQQVTLSCSPISGHRSVSWYQQTPGQGLQFLFEYFSETQRNKGNFPGRFSGRQFSNSRSEMNVSTLELGDSALYLCASSSDFGRSSTEAFFGQGTRLTVV.

The chain is built from TRBV7-6 and TRBJ2-6; D ambiguous. CDR1 and CDR2 (germline): SGHVS, FNYEAQ. The CDR3 is made up of 16 amino acids. V lost 1 base and J lost 3, with 10 bases in between. The CDR3 reads CASSLDGFGGANVLTF. CDR3 coding DNA: TGTGCCAGCAGCTTAGACGGGTTCGGTGGGGCCAACGTCCTGACTTTC.

In DNA form, the CDR3 reads TGTGCCTGGAGTGTATTGCGGGTCGGTGGCTACACCTTC. This gives the protein CAWSVLRVGGYTF. The gene calls are TRBV30 and TRBJ1-2; D remains ambiguous. V shed 0 bases and J shed 7 bases, with 12 bases lying between them. The V gene's germline CDR1 is GTSNPN and CDR2 SVGIG (reference sequence). This CDR3 comprises 13 residues.

The CDR3 sequence: CASSPPGGELFF. DNA of the CDR3: TGCGCCAGCAGTCCCCCGGGGGGGGAGCTGTTTTTT. The rearrangement uses TRBV5-1 and TRBJ2-2; TRBD2 is a possible D gene (5 bases). Germline assignment: CDR1 SGHRS and CDR2 YFSETQ. The CDR3 sequence is 12 residues long. Deletions cut 5 bases from V and 8 bases from J, with 10 bases between.

In its sample, this clone was seen a few times. The chain joins TRBV5-4 to TRBJ2-7; 10 bases are shared with TRBD1. The CDR3 spans 15 residues. Germline V gives CDR1 SGHNT, CDR2 YYREEE (reference sequence). The V and J ends lost 2 bases and 2 bases, in that order; junction bases with no gene match: 4. The CDR3 sequence: CASSFIGQGAYEQYF. The DNA for the CDR3 is TGTGCCAGCAGCTTTATTGGACAGGGGGCCTACGAGCAGTACTTC.

This sequence joins TRBV29-1 and TRBJ2-5; 9 bases map to TRBD1. J was trimmed by 4 bases and V by 7 bases; bases with no gene match: 4. Germline CDR1 is SQVTM and CDR2 is ANQGSEA. The CDR3 is made up of 12 amino acids. This CDR3 is CSALDRGETQYF. For the CDR3, the DNA is TGCAGCGCGCTGGACAGGGGAGAGACCCAGTACTTC.

The rearrangement joins TRBV19 to TRBJ2-7; D perhaps matches TRBD1 (5 bases). Germline lookup yields CDR1 LNHDA and CDR2 SQIVND (reference sequence). This CDR3 is built from 14 residues. V shed 1 base and J shed 6 bases, with 13 bases lying between them. The CDR3 sequence: CASSIVVWQGEQYF. CDR3 bases: TGTGCCAGTAGTATAGTAGTATGGCAGGGCGAGCAGTACTTC.

This chain connects TRBV2 to TRBJ1-1; the match to TRBD1 covers 10 bases. This CDR3 is built from 14 residues. Germline loops: CDR1 SNHLY, CDR2 FYNNEI. Germline trimming cut 7 bases from V and 3 bases from J; bases unmatched to any gene: 5. The CDR3 DNA reads TGTGCCAGCACCCCGACAGGGGGCGACACTGAAGCTTTCTTT. It translates to CASTPTGGDTEAFF.

A single count supports this clone. J is TRBJ2-3 and V is TRBV6-5, with TRBD2 matching over 11 bases. Germline values: CDR1 MNHEY, CDR2 SVGAGI. Trimming removed 8 bases from V and 4 bases from J; junction bases left unmatched: 5. This CDR3 spans 14 amino acids. CDR3 protein: CASRLAGGADTQYF. CDR3 coding DNA: TGTGCCAGCCGCCTAGCGGGAGGTGCAGATACGCAGTATTTT.

V usage is TRBV6-1 and J usage is TRBJ2-3; TRBD1 aligns across 7 bases. This CDR3 region has 16 residues. Losses at the gene ends were 4 bases for V and 5 bases for J; bases not matched to a gene: 12. The germline CDR1 and CDR2 sequences are MNHNS and SASEGT. The CDR3 spells CASSAGTVLAGDTQYF. CDR3 in DNA: TGTGCCAGCAGTGCGGGGACAGTCCTTGCGGGAGATACGCAGTATTTT.

V and J are TRBV28 and TRBJ2-7, with D perhaps TRBD1 (6 bases). The CDR3 extends over 15 amino acids. CDR1 and CDR2 from the germline V gene are MDHEN and SYDVKM. Between the trimmed V and J ends, which lost 7 bases and 5 bases, there was a span of 21 bases. CDR3 sequence (DNA): TGTGCCAGCACCTCTTCGGCTCAGGGGCTCCACGAGCAGTACTTC. Protein: CASTSSAQGLHEQYF.

This chain uses TRBV5-4 with TRBJ2-5; D is perhaps TRBD2 (5 bases). Germline V gene data show CDR1 as SGHNT and CDR2 as YYREEE (reference sequence). Between the trimmed V and J ends, which lost 3 bases and 5 bases, there was a span of 17 bases. The CDR3 extends over 15 amino acids. CDR3 DNA: TGTGCCAGCAGCTCCCCCGGGGTAGGCCTGGAGACCCAGTACTTC. Translation gives CASSSPGVGLETQYF. The complete variable domain, with remaining parts taken from reference TRBV5-4 and TRBJ2-5, reads ETGVTQSPTHLIKTRGQQVTLRCSSQSGHNTVSWYQQALGQGPQFIFQYYREEENGRGNFPPRFSGLQFPNYSSELNVNALELDDSALYLCASSSPGVGLETQYFGPGTRLLVL.

This clone was counted only a few times. The rearrangement uses TRBV28 and TRBJ2-3; 7 nucleotides line up with TRBD2. The CDR3 consists of 15 residues. Germline assignment: CDR1 MDHEN and CDR2 SYDVKM. V trimming: 2 bases; J trimming: 4 bases; junction bases outside the gene matches: 6. CDR3 region: CASSLAGALPDTQYF. The DNA of the CDR3 is TGTGCCAGCAGTTTAGCGGGAGCCTTGCCAGATACGCAGTATTTT.